The clone carrying this T cell receptor beta chain was counted only a few times. All enrollees were about 18 to 90 years old and from roughly 22 US areas. Cohorts were based on clinical histories the participants reported. Clones were read by immunoSEQ multiplex PCR, and TCRdb kept only the in-frame ones, dropping some. The sample holds some 240,000 clones, about 86% seen once. This entry comes from a study of blood T cell repertoires in COVID-19. Turning to the study itself: T cells, B-cell-depleted T cells, or PBMCs provided the cDNA or gDNA that served as material.

V shed 0 bases and J shed 4 bases, with 10 bases lying between them. The CDR3 runs to 14 residues. Germline values: CDR1 SGHRS, CDR2 YFSETQ. Sample: PBMCs or T cells enriched from blood (not recorded which). This TCR derives from a man aged 25-40 years with acute COVID-19. The chain recombines TRBV5-1 with TRBJ1-2; no clear D gene. The CDR3 coding sequence is TGCGCCAGCAGCTTGGACGGACGGGGCTATGGCTACACCTTC. It specifies CASSLDGRGYGYTF.